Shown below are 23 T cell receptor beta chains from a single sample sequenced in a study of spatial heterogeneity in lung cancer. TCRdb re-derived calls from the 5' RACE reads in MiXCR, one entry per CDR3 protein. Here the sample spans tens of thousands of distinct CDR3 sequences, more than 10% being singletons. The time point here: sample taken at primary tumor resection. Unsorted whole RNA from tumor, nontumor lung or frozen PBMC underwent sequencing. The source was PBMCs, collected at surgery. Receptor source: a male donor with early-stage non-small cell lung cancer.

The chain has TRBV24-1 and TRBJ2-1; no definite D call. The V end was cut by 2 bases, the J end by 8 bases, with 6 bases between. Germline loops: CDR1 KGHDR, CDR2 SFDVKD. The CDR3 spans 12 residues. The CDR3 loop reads CATSDSLDEQFF. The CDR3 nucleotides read TGTGCCACCAGTGATTCCCTGGATGAGCAGTTCTTC.

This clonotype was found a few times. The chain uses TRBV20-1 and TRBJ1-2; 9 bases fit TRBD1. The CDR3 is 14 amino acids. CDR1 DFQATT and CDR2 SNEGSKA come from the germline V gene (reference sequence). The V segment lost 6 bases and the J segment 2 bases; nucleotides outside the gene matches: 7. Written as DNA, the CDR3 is TGCAGTGCACCGAGGACAGGGGTGAACTATGGCTACACCTTC. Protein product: CSAPRTGVNYGYTF.

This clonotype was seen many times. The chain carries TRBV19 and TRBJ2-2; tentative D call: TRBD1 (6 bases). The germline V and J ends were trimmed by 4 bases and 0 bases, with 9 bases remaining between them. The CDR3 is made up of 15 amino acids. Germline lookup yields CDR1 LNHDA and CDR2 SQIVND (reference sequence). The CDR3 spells CASSRSGANTGELFF. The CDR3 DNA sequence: TGTGCCAGTAGTAGGTCAGGGGCGAACACCGGGGAGCTGTTTTTT.

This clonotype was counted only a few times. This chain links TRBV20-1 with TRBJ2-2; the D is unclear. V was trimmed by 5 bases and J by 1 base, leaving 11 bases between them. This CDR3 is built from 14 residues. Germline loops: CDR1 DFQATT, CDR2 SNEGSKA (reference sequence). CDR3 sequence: CSASSTLNTGELFF. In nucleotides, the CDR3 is TGCAGTGCTTCGAGTACCCTGAACACCGGGGAGCTGTTTTTT.

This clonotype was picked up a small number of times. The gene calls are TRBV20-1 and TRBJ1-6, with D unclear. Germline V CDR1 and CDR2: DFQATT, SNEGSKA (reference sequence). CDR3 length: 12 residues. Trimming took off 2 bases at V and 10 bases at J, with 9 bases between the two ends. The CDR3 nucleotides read TGCAGTGCTAGATCGGCTTTCTCACCCCTCCACTTT. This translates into CSARSAFSPLHF.

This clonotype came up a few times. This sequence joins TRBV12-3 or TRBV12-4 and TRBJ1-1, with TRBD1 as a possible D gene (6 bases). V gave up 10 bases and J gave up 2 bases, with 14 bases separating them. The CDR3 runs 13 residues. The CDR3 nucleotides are TGTGCCACGGCTACAGGGTATAACACTGAAGCTTTCTTT. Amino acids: CATATGYNTEAFF.

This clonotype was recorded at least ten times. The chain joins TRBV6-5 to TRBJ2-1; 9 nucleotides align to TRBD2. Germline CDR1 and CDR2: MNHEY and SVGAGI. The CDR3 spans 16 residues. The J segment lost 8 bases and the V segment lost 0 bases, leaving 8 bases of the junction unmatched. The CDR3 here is CASSYSRLAGLDEQFF. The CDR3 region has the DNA TGTGCCAGCAGTTACTCTCGGCTAGCGGGACTGGATGAGCAGTTCTTC.

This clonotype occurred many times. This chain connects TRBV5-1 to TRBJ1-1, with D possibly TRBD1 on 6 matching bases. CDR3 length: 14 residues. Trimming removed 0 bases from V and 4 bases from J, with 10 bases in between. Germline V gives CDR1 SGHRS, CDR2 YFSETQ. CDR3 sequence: CASSLDRAATEAFF. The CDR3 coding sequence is TGCGCCAGCAGCTTGGACAGGGCGGCCACTGAAGCTTTCTTT.

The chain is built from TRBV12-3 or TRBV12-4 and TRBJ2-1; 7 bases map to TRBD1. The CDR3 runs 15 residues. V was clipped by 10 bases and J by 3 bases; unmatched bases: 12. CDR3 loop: CATMSRDSNYNEQFF. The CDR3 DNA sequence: TGTGCCACCATGAGCCGGGACAGTAACTACAATGAGCAGTTCTTC.

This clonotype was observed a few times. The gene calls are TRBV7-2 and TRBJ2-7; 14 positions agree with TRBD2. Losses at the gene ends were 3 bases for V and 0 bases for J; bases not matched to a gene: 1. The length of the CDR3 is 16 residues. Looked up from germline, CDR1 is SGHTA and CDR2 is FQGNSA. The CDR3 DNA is TGTGCCAGCAGCTTGGGACTAGCGGGGGACTCCTACGAGCAGTACTTC. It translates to CASSLGLAGDSYEQYF.

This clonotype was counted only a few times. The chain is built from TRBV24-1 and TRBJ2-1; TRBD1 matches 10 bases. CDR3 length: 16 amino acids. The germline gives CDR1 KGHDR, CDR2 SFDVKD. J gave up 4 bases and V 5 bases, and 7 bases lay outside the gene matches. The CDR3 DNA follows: TGTGCCACCAGTGCCGGAGTGGGACAGGGGTACAATGAGCAGTTCTTC. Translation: CATSAGVGQGYNEQFF.

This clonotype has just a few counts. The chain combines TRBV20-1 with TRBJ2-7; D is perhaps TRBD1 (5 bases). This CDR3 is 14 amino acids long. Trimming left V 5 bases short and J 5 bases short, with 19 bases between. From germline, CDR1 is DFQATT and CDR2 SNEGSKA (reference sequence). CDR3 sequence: CSAAKTVSSNEQYF. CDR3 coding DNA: TGCAGTGCTGCGAAGACAGTCTCGTCCAACGAGCAGTACTTC.

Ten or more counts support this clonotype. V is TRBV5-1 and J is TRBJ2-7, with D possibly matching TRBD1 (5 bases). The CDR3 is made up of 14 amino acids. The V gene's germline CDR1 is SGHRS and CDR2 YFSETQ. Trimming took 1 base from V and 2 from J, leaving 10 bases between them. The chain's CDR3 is CASSLKGAAYEQYF. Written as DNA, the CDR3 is TGCGCCAGCAGCTTGAAAGGGGCCGCCTACGAGCAGTACTTC.

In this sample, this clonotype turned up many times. CDR3 nucleotide sequence: TGTGCCAGCAGCTCCCGGGACAGTCCGCTCGAGCAGTACTTC. Translating it yields CASSSRDSPLEQYF. V usage is TRBV13 and J usage is TRBJ2-7, with 7 bases identical to TRBD1. The CDR3 consists of 14 residues. The J segment lost 6 bases and the V segment lost 4 bases, leaving 9 bases of the junction unmatched. Germline CDR1 PRHDT, CDR2 FYEKMQ (reference sequence).

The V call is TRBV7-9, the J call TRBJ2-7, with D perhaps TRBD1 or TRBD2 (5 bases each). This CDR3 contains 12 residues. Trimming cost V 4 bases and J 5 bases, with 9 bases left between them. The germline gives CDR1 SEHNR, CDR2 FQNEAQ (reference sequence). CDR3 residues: CASSSSGHEQYF. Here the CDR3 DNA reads TGTGCCAGCAGCTCGTCGGGGCACGAGCAGTACTTC.

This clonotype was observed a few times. CDR3 residues: CASSPTSGVYNEQFF. The DNA for the CDR3 is TGTGCCAGTAGCCCAACTAGCGGAGTCTACAATGAGCAGTTCTTC. The chain joins TRBV19 to TRBJ2-1, with 8 bases fitting TRBD2. Germline-derived CDR1 and CDR2 are LNHDA and SQIVND (reference sequence). The V gene end was trimmed by 6 bases and the J gene end by 3 bases; junction bases not matched to a gene: 7. The CDR3 has 15 residues.

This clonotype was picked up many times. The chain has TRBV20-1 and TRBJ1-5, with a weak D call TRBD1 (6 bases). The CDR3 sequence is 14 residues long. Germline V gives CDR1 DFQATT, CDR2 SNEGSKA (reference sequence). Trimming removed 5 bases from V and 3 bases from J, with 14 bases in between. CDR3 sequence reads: CSAPEGGYNQPQHF. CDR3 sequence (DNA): TGCAGTGCTCCCGAGGGGGGGTACAATCAGCCCCAGCATTTT.

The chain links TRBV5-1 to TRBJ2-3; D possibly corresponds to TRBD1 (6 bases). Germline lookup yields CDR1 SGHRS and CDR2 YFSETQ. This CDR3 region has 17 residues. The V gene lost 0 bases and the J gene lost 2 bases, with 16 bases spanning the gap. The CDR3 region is CASSLGAGDVPTDTQYF. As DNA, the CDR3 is TGCGCCAGCAGCTTGGGTGCAGGGGACGTTCCCACAGATACGCAGTATTTT.

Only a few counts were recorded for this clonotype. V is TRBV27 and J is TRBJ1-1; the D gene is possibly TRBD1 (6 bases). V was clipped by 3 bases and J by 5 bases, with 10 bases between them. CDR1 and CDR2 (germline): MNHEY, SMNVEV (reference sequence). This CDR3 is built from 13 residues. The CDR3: CASSFRGMTEAFF. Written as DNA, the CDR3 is TGTGCCAGCAGTTTCAGGGGTATGACTGAAGCTTTCTTT.

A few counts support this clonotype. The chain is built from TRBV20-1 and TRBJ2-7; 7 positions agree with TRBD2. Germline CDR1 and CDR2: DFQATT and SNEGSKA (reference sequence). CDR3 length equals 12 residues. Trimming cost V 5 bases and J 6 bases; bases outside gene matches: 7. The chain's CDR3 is CSAPGLVSEQYF. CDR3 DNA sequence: TGCAGTGCTCCTGGACTAGTCTCCGAGCAGTACTTC.

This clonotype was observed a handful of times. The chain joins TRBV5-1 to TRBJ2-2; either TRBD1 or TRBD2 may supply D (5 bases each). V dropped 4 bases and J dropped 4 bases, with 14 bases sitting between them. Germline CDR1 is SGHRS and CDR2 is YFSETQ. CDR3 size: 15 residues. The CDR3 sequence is CASSLRWGPTGELFF. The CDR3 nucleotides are TGCGCCAGCAGCCTGCGATGGGGACCCACCGGGGAGCTGTTTTTT.

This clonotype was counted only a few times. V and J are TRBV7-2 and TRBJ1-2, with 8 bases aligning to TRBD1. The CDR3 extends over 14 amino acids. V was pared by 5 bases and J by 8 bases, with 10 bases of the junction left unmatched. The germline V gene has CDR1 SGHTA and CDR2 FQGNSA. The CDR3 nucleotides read TGTGCCAGCAGCCAGGACAGGGAGGGTTTAGGCTACACCTTC. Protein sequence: CASSQDREGLGYTF.

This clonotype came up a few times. DNA for the CDR3: TGTGCCAGTAGTACCGGGACAGGGCGCGAGCAGTACTTC. Protein product: CASSTGTGREQYF. The rearrangement uses TRBV19 and TRBJ2-7, with 9 bases fitting TRBD1. CDR1 is LNHDA and CDR2 is SQIVND in the germline V gene (reference sequence). V was clipped by 4 bases and J by 6 bases; unmatched bases: 4. The length of the CDR3 is 13 residues. Combining the CDR3 with reference TRBV19 and TRBJ2-7 gives the whole variable domain DGGITQSPKYLFRKEGQNVTLSCEQNLNHDAMYWYRQDPGQGLRLIYYSQIVNDFQKGDIAEGYSVSREKKESFPLTVTSAQKNPTAFYLCASSTGTGREQYFGPGTRLTVT.